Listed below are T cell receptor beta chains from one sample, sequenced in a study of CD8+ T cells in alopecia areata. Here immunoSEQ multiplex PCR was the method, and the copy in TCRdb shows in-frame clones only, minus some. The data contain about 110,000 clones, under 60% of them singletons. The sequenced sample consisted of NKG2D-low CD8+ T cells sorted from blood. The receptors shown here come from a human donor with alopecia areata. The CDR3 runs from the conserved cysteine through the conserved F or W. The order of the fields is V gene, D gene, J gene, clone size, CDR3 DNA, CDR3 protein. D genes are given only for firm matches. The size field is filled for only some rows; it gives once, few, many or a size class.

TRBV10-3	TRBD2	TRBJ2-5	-	TGTGCCTCCGCGTCGGCGGGAGTATCCGAGACCCAGTACTTC	CASASAGVSETQYF
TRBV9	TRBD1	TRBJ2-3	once	TGTGCCAGCAGCGAAACAGGGGGTGCTGATACGCAGTATTTT	CASSETGGADTQYF
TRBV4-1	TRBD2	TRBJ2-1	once	TGCGCCAGCAGCCAAGCACTAGCGGGGGACAATGAGCAGTTCTTC	CASSQALAGDNEQFF
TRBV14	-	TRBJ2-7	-	TGTGCCAGCAGCCAAGGATCGGGGGCCTACGAGCAGTACTTC	CASSQGSGAYEQYF
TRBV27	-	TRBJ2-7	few	TGTGCCAGCAGTTTGGGGGGGCCTCTCTCCTACGAGCAGTACTTC	CASSLGGPLSYEQYF
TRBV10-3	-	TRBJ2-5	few	TGTGCCATCAGTGACAAAGCGCAAGAGACCCAGTACTTC	CAISDKAQETQYF
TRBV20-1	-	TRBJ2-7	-	TGCAGTGCTTTGACAGCGCTTGGGCAGTACTTC	CSALTALGQYF
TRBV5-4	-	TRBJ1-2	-	TGTGCCAGCAGCCCCTACAGCATCGACTATGGCTACACCTTC	CASSPYSIDYGYTF
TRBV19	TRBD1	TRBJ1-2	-	TGTGCCAGTAGTATCGGGACAGGGGATGGCTACACCTTC	CASSIGTGDGYTF
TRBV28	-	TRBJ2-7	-	TGTGCCAGCAGGCTAGCTGCCGAGCAGTACTTC	CASRLAAEQYF
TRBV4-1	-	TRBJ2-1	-	TGCGCCAGCAGCCAAGATCTTGTAACTAATGAGCAGTTCTTC	CASSQDLVTNEQFF
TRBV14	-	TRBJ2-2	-	TGTGCCAGCAGCCAAGAATTAACCGGGGAGCTGTTTTTT	CASSQELTGELFF
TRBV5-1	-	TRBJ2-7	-	TGCGCCAGCAGCTTGCTTTGTTACGAGCAGTACTTC	CASSLLCYEQYF
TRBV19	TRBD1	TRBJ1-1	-	TGTGCCAGTAGTATTATTACAGGGGGTATCCCTGAAGCTTTCTTT	CASSIITGGIPEAFF
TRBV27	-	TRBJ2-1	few	TGTGCCAGCAGTTTAAGAGGGTGGGAATCTTACAATGAGCAGTTCTTC	CASSLRGWESYNEQFF
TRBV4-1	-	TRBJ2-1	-	TGCGCCAGCAGCCACCCAGGTCAGAGCTCCTACAATGAGCAGTTCTTC	CASSHPGQSSYNEQFF
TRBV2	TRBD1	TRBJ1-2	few	TGTGCCAGCGGGGACAGGGCTTACTATGGCTACACCTTC	CASGDRAYYGYTF
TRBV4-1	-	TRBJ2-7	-	TGCGCCAGCAGCCAAGGTCGGGAAACCTACGAGCAGTACTTC	CASSQGRETYEQYF
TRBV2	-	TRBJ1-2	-	TGTGCCAGCCTGAGCGGGACCGGTGGCTACACCTTC	CASLSGTGGYTF
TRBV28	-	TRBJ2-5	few	TGTGCCAGCAGTTTGAGGCAGGCGCTTGGGGGGACCCAGTACTTC	CASSLRQALGGTQYF